The subject of this entry is one T cell receptor beta chain. In this sample, this clonotype turned up a few times. The specificity of this receptor is unknown. No qualities accompany the bases; no much larger clone lies one base away. The data derive from a study of T cells in Graves' hyperthyroidism and ophthalmopathy (dated by TCRdb to between 2018 and 2021). Turning to the overall study: Peripheral blood samples were taken at the time of initial diagnosis, prior to any treatment. After blood sampling, hyperthyroidism patients were treated with methimazole at a starting dose of 30 mg daily, and ophthalmopathy patients were treated with high-dose intravenous methylprednisolone. TCR V-J signatures able to tell the groups apart were searched for in a discovery cohort of 95 to 100 patients, of whom 40 to 45 had Graves' ophthalmopathy and around 56 had stable Graves' hyperthyroidism. For training and testing, the approximately 97 patients in the discovery cohort were randomly divided in a 7:3 ratio. Thyroid tissue and blood T-cell repertoires from six or seven Graves' hyperthyroidism patients were also compared in the study. The paper describes TCR Vbeta CDR3 sequencing of 140 or so peripheral blood samples, made up of some 40 ophthalmopathy patients, roughly 72 hyperthyroidism patients and approximately 17 progressor patients. An independent validation cohort of 18 to 20 hyperthyroidism patients and about 16 patients who later progressed to ophthalmopathy tested prospective prediction of ophthalmopathy. What the work shows at the level of the full study, not this receptor alone: Sample size was not statistically predetermined, and investigators were not blinded to group allocation. Ophthalmopathy was separated from stable hyperthyroidism by a 13 V-J signature model, with approximately 90% sensitivity and about 84% specificity obtained in cross-validation and 80%/75% obtained in testing. In validation, the model predicted progression to ophthalmopathy with 65% to 71% sensitivity and 72.22% specificity, a median of about six months before onset. Most expanded thyroid clonotypes (frequency above 0.001) were also found in blood, which suggests that blood repertoires may mirror thyroid immune responses.

V and J lose 1 base and 0 bases, and a span of 8 bases separates them. The germline V gene sets CDR1 to SQVTM and CDR2 to ANQGSEA. The CDR3 starts with the cysteine, ends with the phenylalanine, and has 14 residues. Only the CDR3 portion is preserved as DNA: 42 bases, with reading frame beginning at the first base. Amplification of TCR beta CDR3 regions was carried out from RNA transcripts. For the first round of RT-PCR on the TCR CDR3, the HTBI primer set was used together with the Qiagen OneStep RT-PCR kit. A second multiplex PCR round built the libraries, followed by size selection and purification. Sequencing of the libraries was done on an Illumina HiSeq2000 using paired-end 100 bp reads. Turning to the authors' computational methods: SOAPnuke was used to process the raw data, throwing out any read that contained adapters or uncalled bases, had a mean Phred below 15, or lacked an exact constant-primer or identifier match. COPE v1.2.5 was used to merge the high-quality paired reads, and each unique nucleotide sequence was defined as a clonotype. MiTCR v1.1 was used to align the clonotypes against IMGT TRBV, TRBD and TRBJ reference segments. The analysis included only V-J combinations with a frequency above 0.0001, which together covered roughly 99% of the repertoires. A TCS score was defined as the ratio between F50 (clonal expansion) and ExV (chaos), using BLOSUM62-based TCRdist between CDR3 peptides within each V-J. Welch's t-statistics and random forest reduced 450 to 600 V-J features to 10 to 15, which were used in a naive Bayes classifier (R e1071). The public reads were run again by TCRdb, first through fastp at Q25 and then through MiXCR, and only productive beta chains were kept. Each CDR3 protein gets just one entry, which takes the most common genes and DNA from the rows behind it. These V and J calls are TCRdb output, not the study's own analysis. This sample lists 300,000 to 350,000 distinct CDR3 sequences; roughly 15% were detected once. Around 35% of the sample goes to the ten largest clones.

A patient counted as having stable Graves' hyperthyroidism if no progression to ophthalmopathy occurred over 18 months of follow-up. Hyperthyroidism patients were newly diagnosed, with disease duration under 2 months, and aged 18 to 65 years. Any patient with an uncontrolled infection, another autoimmune disease, pregnancy or lactation was excluded. Diagnoses were based on clinical symptoms, serum thyroxine and TRAb, thyroid ultrasound and orbital computed tomography. Ficoll-Paque density gradient centrifugation was used to isolate PBMCs from around 10 ml of fresh peripheral blood. Trizol reagent was used to extract total RNA, and RNA quality was then checked on an Agilent 2100 Bioanalyzer.

Sequenced: blood. The chain uses TRBV29-1 and TRBJ2-3; the D gene is not confidently resolved. The origin of this receptor is a man aged 30 to 45 with Graves' hyperthyroidism. The CDR3 here reads CSVEAQTSTDTQYF. The DNA reads TGCAGCGTTGAAGCGCAGACAAGCACAGATACGCAGTATTTT.